Sequencing of this T cell receptor beta chain was carried out in a study of glioma-infiltrating T cells. Amplification of TCR alpha and beta CDR3 regions from RNA used iRepertoire nested multiplex PCR. MiXCR, run by TCRdb on the multiplex PCR reads, gives a single entry per CDR3 protein. The table records 400,000 or so distinct CDR3 sequences, roughly two fifths of them present only once. The CDR3 consists of 14 residues. Germline CDR1 SGHVS, CDR2 FNYEAQ. As for this clonotype: At one of its ends the junction is not consistent with the germline gene, which may arise from a read error.

This TCR derives from a human donor with low-grade glioma or glioblastoma, undergoing nonglioma brain surgery, or in good health (not recorded which). The J gene is TRBJ2-5, the V gene TRBV7-6; TRBD1 might be the D (5 bases). Material: glioma tissue, nonneoplastic brain tissue, or PBMCs (not recorded which). CDR3 nucleotides: TGTGCTAGCAGCTTGGTGACAGTGTCAGAGACCCAGTACTTC. Amino acids: CASSLVTVSETQYF.